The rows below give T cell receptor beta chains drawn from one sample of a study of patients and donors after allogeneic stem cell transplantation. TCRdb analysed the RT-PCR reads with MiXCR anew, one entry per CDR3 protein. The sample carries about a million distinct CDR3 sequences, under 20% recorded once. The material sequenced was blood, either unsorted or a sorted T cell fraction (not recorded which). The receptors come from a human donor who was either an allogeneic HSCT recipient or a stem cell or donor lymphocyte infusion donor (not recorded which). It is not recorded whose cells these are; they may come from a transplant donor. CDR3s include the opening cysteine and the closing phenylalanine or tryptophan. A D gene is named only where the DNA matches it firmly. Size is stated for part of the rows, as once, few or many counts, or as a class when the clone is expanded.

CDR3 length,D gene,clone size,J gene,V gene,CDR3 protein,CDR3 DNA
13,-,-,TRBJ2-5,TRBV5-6,CASSLGPAGTQYF,TGTGCCAGCAGCTTAGGGCCCGCCGGGACCCAGTACTTC
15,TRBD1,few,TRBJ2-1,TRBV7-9,CASSLGWDRDNEQFF,TGTGCCAGCAGCTTAGGATGGGACAGGGACAATGAGCAGTTCTTC
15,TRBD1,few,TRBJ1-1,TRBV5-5,CASSLRQGTYNEAFF,TGTGCCAGCAGCCTCAGACAGGGAACGTATAATGAAGCTTTCTTT
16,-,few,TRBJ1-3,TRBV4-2,CASSQQQGGSGNTIYF,TGTGCCAGCAGCCAACAGCAGGGTGGCTCTGGAAACACCATATATTTT
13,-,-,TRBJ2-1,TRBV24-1,CATSDFNGNEQFF,TGTGCCACCAGTGATTTTAACGGAAATGAGCAGTTCTTC
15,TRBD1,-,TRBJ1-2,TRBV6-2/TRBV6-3,CASRPTGTGMRGYTF,TGTGCCAGCAGGCCGACGGGGACAGGGATGCGTGGCTACACCTTC
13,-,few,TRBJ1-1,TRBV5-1,CASSIRDFTEAFF,TGCGCCAGCAGCATCAGGGATTTCACTGAAGCTTTCTTT
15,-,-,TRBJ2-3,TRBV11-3,CASSPGGLYTDTQYF,TGTGCCAGCAGCCCAGGGGGACTATACACAGATACGCAGTATTTT
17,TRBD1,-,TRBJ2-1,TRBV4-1,CASSQDGAGGSYNEQFF,TGCGCCAGCAGCCAAGATGGCGCAGGGGGTTCCTACAATGAGCAGTTCTTC
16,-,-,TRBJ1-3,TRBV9,CASSVEGTVGRNTIYF,TGTGCCAGCAGCGTAGAAGGAACAGTGGGGAGAAACACCATATATTTT
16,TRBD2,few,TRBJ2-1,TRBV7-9,CASSVLSSGRTNEQFF,TGTGCCAGCAGCGTCCTCTCTAGCGGGAGAACCAACGAGCAGTTCTTC
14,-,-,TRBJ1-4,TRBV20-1,CSARSSGYPQKLFF,TGCAGTGCTAGGAGTTCGGGGTACCCTCAAAAACTGTTTTTT
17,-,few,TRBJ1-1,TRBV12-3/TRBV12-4,CASSLNWGAHPDTEAFF,TGTGCCAGCAGTTTAAATTGGGGGGCCCACCCGGACACTGAAGCTTTCTTT
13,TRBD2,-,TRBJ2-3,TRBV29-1,CSVFRGGTDTQYF,TGCAGCGTTTTCCGGGGGGGCACAGATACGCAGTATTTT
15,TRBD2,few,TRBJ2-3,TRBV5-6,CASSLERGGRDTQYF,TGTGCCAGCAGCTTGGAGCGGGGGGGCCGAGATACGCAGTATTTT
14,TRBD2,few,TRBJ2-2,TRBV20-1,CSAIGGRGAGELFF,TGCAGTGCTATTGGCGGGAGGGGCGCCGGGGAGCTGTTTTTT
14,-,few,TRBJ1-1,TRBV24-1,CATSDSTANTEAFF,TGTGCCACCAGTGATTCGACAGCTAACACTGAAGCTTTCTTT
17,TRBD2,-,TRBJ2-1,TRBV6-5,CASSYSPGGRSYNEQFF,TGTGCCAGCAGTTACTCCCCGGGGGGTCGCTCCTACAATGAGCAGTTCTTC
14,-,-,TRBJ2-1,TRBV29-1,CSVAPGRTYNEQFF,TGCAGCGTTGCCCCGGGACGGACCTACAATGAGCAGTTCTTC
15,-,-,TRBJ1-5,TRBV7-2,CASSSHGGSNQPQHF,TGTGCCAGCAGCTCCCACGGGGGTAGCAATCAGCCCCAGCATTTT
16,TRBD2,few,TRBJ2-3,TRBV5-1,CASSLPSGGAEDTQYF,TGCGCCAGCAGCTTACCTAGCGGGGGGGCTGAAGATACGCAGTATTTT
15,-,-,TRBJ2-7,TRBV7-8,CASSSSASSSYEQYF,TGTGCCAGCAGTTCTAGCGCCTCGAGCTCCTACGAGCAGTACTTC
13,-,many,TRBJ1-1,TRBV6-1,CASPRDFYTEAFF,TGTGCCAGCCCGAGGGATTTCTACACTGAAGCTTTCTTT
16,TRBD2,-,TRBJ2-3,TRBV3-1,CASSQSRWTPGGTQYF,TGTGCCAGCAGCCAATCCCGATGGACGCCCGGGGGGACGCAGTATTTT
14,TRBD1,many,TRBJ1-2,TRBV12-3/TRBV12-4,CASSFGQGAVGYTF,TGTGCCAGCAGTTTTGGACAGGGGGCGGTTGGCTACACCTTC
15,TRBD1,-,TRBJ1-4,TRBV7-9,CASSQVGDRGEKLFF,TGTGCCAGCAGCCAAGTCGGGGACAGGGGAGAAAAACTGTTTTTT
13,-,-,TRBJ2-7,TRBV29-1,CSVETRRAYEQYF,TGCAGCGTTGAAACCAGGAGAGCCTACGAGCAGTACTTC
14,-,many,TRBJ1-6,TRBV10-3,CAITGQLNNSPLHF,TGTGCCATCACCGGACAGCTTAATAATTCACCCCTCCACTTT
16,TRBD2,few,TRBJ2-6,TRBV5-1,CASSPIGGAGANVLTF,TGCGCCAGCAGCCCTATCGGGGGGGCTGGGGCCAACGTCCTGACTTTC
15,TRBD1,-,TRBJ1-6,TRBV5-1,CASSLTGQGESPLHF,TGCGCCAGCAGCTTGACGGGACAGGGTGAATCACCCCTCCACTTT
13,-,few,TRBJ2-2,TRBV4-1,CASGTANTGELFF,TGCGCCAGCGGGACGGCGAACACCGGGGAGCTGTTTTTT
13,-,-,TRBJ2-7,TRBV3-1,CASSQENSLEQYF,TGTGCCAGCAGCCAAGAAAATAGCCTCGAGCAGTACTTC
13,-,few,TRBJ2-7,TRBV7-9,CASSLEVEYEQYF,TGTGCCAGCAGCTTAGAGGTCGAATACGAGCAGTACTTC
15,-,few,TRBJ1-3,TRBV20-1,CSASWVGSSGNTIYF,TGCAGTGCTAGTTGGGTGGGGAGCTCTGGAAACACCATATATTTT
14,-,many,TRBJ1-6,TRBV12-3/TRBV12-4,CASRLQSYNSPLHF,TGTGCCAGCAGACTACAGAGCTATAATTCACCCCTCCACTTT
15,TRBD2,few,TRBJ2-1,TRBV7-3,CASSSAGRTGDEQFF,TGTGCCAGCAGCTCCGCCGGGAGGACGGGGGATGAGCAGTTCTTC
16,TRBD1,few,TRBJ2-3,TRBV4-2,CASSQDRGQGTDTQYF,TGTGCCAGCAGCCAAGATAGGGGACAGGGCACAGATACGCAGTATTTT
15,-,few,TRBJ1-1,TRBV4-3,CASSQDQGRYTEAFF,TGCGCCAGCAGCCAAGATCAGGGGAGGTACACTGAAGCTTTCTTT
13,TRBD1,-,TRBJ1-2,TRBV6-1,CASTRQGKDGYTF,TGTGCCAGCACACGACAGGGAAAGGATGGCTACACCTTC
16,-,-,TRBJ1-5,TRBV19,CASSIDRGGSNQPQHF,TGTGCCAGTAGTATAGACAGGGGTGGGAGCAATCAGCCCCAGCATTTT
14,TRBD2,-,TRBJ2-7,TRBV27,CASSPPGTSVEQYF,TGTGCCAGCAGTCCACCCGGGACTAGCGTCGAGCAGTACTTC
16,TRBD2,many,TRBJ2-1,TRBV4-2,CASSQDPSGKYNEQFF,TGTGCCAGCAGCCAAGATCCTAGCGGGAAGTACAATGAGCAGTTCTTC
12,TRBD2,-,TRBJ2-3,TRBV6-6,CASAGDADTQYF,TGTGCCAGCGCGGGAGACGCAGATACGCAGTATTTT
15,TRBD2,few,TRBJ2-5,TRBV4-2,CASSQESGLEETQYF,TGTGCCAGCAGCCAAGAGTCCGGACTAGAAGAGACCCAGTACTTC
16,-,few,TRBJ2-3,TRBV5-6,CASSPKMGGGTDTQYF,TGTGCCAGCAGCCCAAAGATGGGGGGCGGCACAGATACGCAGTATTTT
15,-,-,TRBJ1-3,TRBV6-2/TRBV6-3,CASSYGTDSGNTIYF,TGTGCCAGCAGTTACGGGACGGACTCTGGAAACACCATATATTTT
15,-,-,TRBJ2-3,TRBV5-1,CASSRGSSSTDTQYF,TGCGCCAGCAGCCGAGGGTCGTCTAGCACAGATACGCAGTATTTT
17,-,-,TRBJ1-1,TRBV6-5,CASSYWDGGGLNTEAIF,TGTGCCAGCAGTTACTGGGATGGGGGGGGCCTGAACACTGAAGCTATCTTT
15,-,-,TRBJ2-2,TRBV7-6,CASSFSSPLTGELFF,TGTGCCAGCAGCTTTAGCTCCCCGCTCACCGGGGAGCTGTTTTTT
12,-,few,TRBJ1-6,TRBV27,CASRGRDSPLHF,TGTGCCAGCCGCGGCAGGGATTCACCCCTCCACTTT
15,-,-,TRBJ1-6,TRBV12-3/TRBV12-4,CASSFAGRRNSPLHF,TGTGCCAGCAGTTTCGCGGGGCGTCGTAATTCACCCCTCCACTTT
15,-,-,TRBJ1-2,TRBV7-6,CASSSGPNSVGGYTF,TGTGCCAGCAGCTCAGGGCCGAATTCCGTGGGTGGCTACACCTTC
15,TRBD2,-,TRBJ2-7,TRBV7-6,CASSDEASGSYEQYF,TGTGCCAGCAGCGACGAGGCTAGCGGCTCCTACGAGCAGTACTTC
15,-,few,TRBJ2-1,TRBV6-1,CASSEGRPIGNEQFF,TGTGCCAGCAGTGAGGGCCGACCAATTGGGAATGAGCAGTTCTTC